Given below is one TCR beta chain in context. Its antigen remains unknown. Sequencing was performed with immunoSEQ multiplex PCR; in TCRdb, only in-frame clones are kept and a portion is missing. This repertoire shows about 53,000 clones, 75% to 85% found once; its top ten account for 2% to 2.5%. This entry belongs to a study of OX40 agonist ivuxolimab in advanced cancers. Study overall: Allowance was made for prior anti-PD-1, anti-PD-L1 or anti-CTLA-4 therapy, and roughly 40% had some.

Findings and limits, study-wide: Dosing at 0.1 to 3.0 mg/kg was accompanied by clonal expansion of CD4+ and CD8+ blood T cells by week 6.

CDR1 and CDR2 from the germline V gene are SGHKS and YYEKEE (reference sequence). This CDR3 spans 15 amino acids. Trimming took off 2 bases at V and 3 bases at J, with 11 bases between the two ends. The TCR originated in an adult with an advanced solid tumor such as melanoma, head and neck, liver or kidney cancer. The material sequenced was CD4+ or CD8+ T cells sorted from blood, taken in a trial of the OX40 agonist ivuxolimab. The chain recombines TRBV5-5 with TRBJ1-4; no reliable D call. Here the CDR3 DNA reads TGTGCCAGCAGCTTCTTGGGCAAGCCTAATGAAAAACTGTTTTTT. As protein: CASSFLGKPNEKLFF. Based on the CDR3 plus reference TRBV5-5 and TRBJ1-4, the full variable domain is DAGVTQSPTHLIKTRGQQVTLRCSPISGHKSVSWYQQVLGQGPQFIFQYYEKEERGRGNFPDRFSARQFPNYSSELNVNALLLGDSALYLCASSFLGKPNEKLFFGSGTQLSVL.